This paragraph covers one T cell receptor beta chain sequence. Its antigen is undetermined. The entry originates in a study of cytomegalovirus exposure and HLA in healthy donors. Study in general: The approximately 110 validation repertoires used a platform that matched the one used for the approximately 670 first-cohort repertoires, as a later analysis reported.

Assay: immunoSEQ multiplex PCR; the TCRdb copy retains only in-frame clones and omits some. Seen here are tens of thousands of clones, 70% to 90% observed once, and the top ten hold 3% to 4%. The donors were members of the approximately 110-subject validation cohort (separate from the roughly 670-subject first cohort). This CDR3 contains 19 residues. V was pared by 0 bases and J by 5 bases, with 23 bases between. Germline V gene lookup returns CDR1 LNHNV and CDR2 YYDKDF (reference sequence). Study-wide points: In vitro, three CMV-associated chains proved specific for CMV antigens.

The clonotype comes from a woman aged 18-30 years in good health and CMV-seropositive. Sequencing was performed on PBMCs. This chain connects TRBV15 to TRBJ2-1; perhaps TRBD1 as D (6 bases). CDR3 sequence: CATSRDPAYRARPNNEQFF. The CDR3 DNA sequence: TGTGCCACCAGCAGAGATCCCGCTTACAGGGCCCGACCCAACAATGAGCAGTTCTTC.